Shown below are 17 T cell receptor beta chains from a single sample sequenced in a study of OX40 agonist ivuxolimab in advanced cancers. Profiled with immunoSEQ multiplex PCR; TCRdb holds only in-frame clones, not every one. This table has 10,000 to 15,000 clones, 84% appearing once. Source: CD4+ or CD8+ T cells sorted from blood, taken in a trial of the OX40 agonist ivuxolimab. Receptor source: an adult with an advanced solid tumor such as melanoma, head and neck, liver or kidney cancer.

The chain is built from TRBV5-6 and TRBJ2-1, with no clear D. Germline V gives CDR1 SGHDT, CDR2 YYEEEE. Trimming took off 0 bases at V and 0 bases at J, with 10 bases between the two ends. The CDR3 has 16 residues. DNA of the CDR3: TGTGCCAGCAGCTTGGGGGGTGGAAGCTCCTACAATGAGCAGTTCTTC. Amino acid sequence: CASSLGGGSSYNEQFF. Drawing the rest from reference TRBV5-6 and TRBJ2-1, the complete variable domain is DAGVTQSPTHLIKTRGQQVTLRCSPKSGHDTVSWYQQALGQGPQFIFQYYEEEERQRGNFPDRFSGHQFPNYSSELNVNALLLGDSALYLCASSLGGGSSYNEQFFGPGTRLTVL.

The chain joins TRBV5-1 to TRBJ1-1, with 7 nucleotides matching TRBD1. Germline V gives CDR1 SGHRS, CDR2 YFSETQ. CDR3 length: 14 amino acids. V dropped 0 bases and J dropped 3; count of bases not matched to a gene: 2. CDR3 sequence reads: CASSLATGDTEAFF. The CDR3 DNA follows: TGCGCCAGCAGCTTGGCAACAGGGGACACTGAAGCTTTCTTT.

The gene calls are TRBV7-9 and TRBJ2-3; D is tentatively TRBD1 or TRBD2 (5 bases each). This CDR3 comprises 17 residues. V gave up 0 bases and J gave up 3 bases, with 16 bases separating them. CDR1 and CDR2 from the germline V gene are SEHNR and FQNEAQ (reference sequence). DNA of the CDR3: TGTGCCAGCAGCTTAGCCACCGGGGCATTCGGGACAGATACGCAGTATTTT. Translating gives CASSLATGAFGTDTQYF.

V gene TRBV19 combines with J gene TRBJ2-1; 9 nucleotides align to TRBD1. The CDR3 covers 16 residues. Germline V gene lookup returns CDR1 LNHDA and CDR2 SQIVND (reference sequence). Trimming cost V 5 bases and J 0 bases; bases outside gene matches: 5. CDR3 DNA: TGTGCCAGTAGTGTTGGACAGGGGAGCTCCTACAATGAGCAGTTCTTC. Translated: CASSVGQGSSYNEQFF.

J is TRBJ2-3 and V is TRBV7-8; D unresolved. Germline CDR1 SGHVS, CDR2 FQNEAQ. Trimming stripped 7 bases from V and 2 bases from J, with 22 bases between. The CDR3 loop spans 17 amino acids. The chain's CDR3 is CASIRGRLQLNTDTQYF. Written as DNA, the CDR3 is TGTGCCAGCATTCGTGGGCGGTTACAACTCAACACAGATACGCAGTATTTT.

V usage is TRBV28 and J usage is TRBJ2-3; D gene uncertain. V lost 8 bases, J lost 2 bases, and 11 bases lay in between. There are 13 residues in the CDR3. The germline CDR1 and CDR2 sequences are MDHEN and SYDVKM. Written as DNA, the CDR3 is TGTGCCAGCCTTGACTCAGACACAGATACGCAGTATTTT. It specifies CASLDSDTDTQYF.

The chain recombines TRBV29-1 with TRBJ2-7; no definite D call. Germline V gene data show CDR1 as SQVTM and CDR2 as ANQGSEA. The CDR3 loop spans 15 amino acids. Trimming removed 1 base from V and 0 bases from J, with 13 bases in between. Written as DNA, the CDR3 is TGCAGCGTTGAAGCTCCCGGACGGAGCTCCTACGAGCAGTACTTC. Translating gives CSVEAPGRSSYEQYF.

The chain employs TRBV9 and TRBJ2-5, with D possibly TRBD2 on 5 matching bases. CDR1 is SGDLS, CDR2 YYNGEE, per germline. CDR3 length: 16 amino acids. V was clipped by 3 bases and J by 5 bases, with 20 bases between them. The CDR3 bases are TGTGCCAGCAGCGATTCGATAGGCTCCGGCGGGGAGACCCAGTACTTC. Translation: CASSDSIGSGGETQYF. Full variable domain (missing parts from reference TRBV9 and TRBJ2-5): DSGVTQTPKHLITATGQRVTLRCSPRSGDLSVYWYQQSLDQGLQFLIQYYNGEERAKGNILERFSAQQFPDLHSELNLSSLELGDSALYFCASSDSIGSGGETQYFGPGTRLLVL.

The chain uses TRBV14 and TRBJ2-3; 7 bases match TRBD2. This CDR3 is built from 15 residues. CDR1 and CDR2 (germline): SGHDN, FVKESK. Trimming cost V 4 bases and J 6 bases; bases outside gene matches: 10. The CDR3 region is CASSPRLRGVDTQYF. In nucleotides, the CDR3 is TGTGCCAGCAGCCCCCGGCTACGGGGGGTGGATACGCAGTATTTT.

This chain connects TRBV5-1 to TRBJ1-4, with TRBD1 matching 8 bases. This CDR3 comprises 14 residues. The V gene end was trimmed by 2 bases and the J gene end by 10 bases; junction bases not matched to a gene: 7. The germline V gene has CDR1 SGHRS and CDR2 YFSETQ. CDR3 residues: CASSFGTGVRKLFF. The CDR3, as DNA: TGCGCCAGCAGCTTTGGGACAGGAGTCAGAAAACTGTTTTTT.

This chain uses TRBV11-2 with TRBJ2-1; 9 bases agree with TRBD1. Germline V gene sequence: CDR1 SGHAT, CDR2 FQNNGV. There are 15 residues in the CDR3. With 5 bases clipped from V and 9 bases from J, the junction kept 11 bases outside the gene matches. The CDR3 reads CASSPQDRGPPEQFF. The CDR3, as DNA: TGTGCCAGCAGCCCACAGGACAGGGGACCGCCTGAGCAGTTCTTC. The complete variable domain, with remaining parts taken from reference TRBV11-2 and TRBJ2-1, reads EAGVAQSPRYKIIEKRQSVAFWCNPISGHATLYWYQQILGQGPKLLIQFQNNGVVDDSQLPKDRFSAERLKGVDSTLKIQPAKLEDSAVYLCASSPQDRGPPEQFFGPGTRLTVL.

V and J are TRBV28 and TRBJ2-7, with a weak D call TRBD1 (5 bases). Per germline, CDR1 MDHEN and CDR2 SYDVKM. The CDR3 length is 16 residues. V lost 2 bases, J lost 3 bases, and 17 bases lay in between. CDR3 DNA: TGTGCCAGCAGTTTAATTAGGGGCCAAAAGCACTACGAGCAGTACTTC. Translating it yields CASSLIRGQKHYEQYF.

This chain connects TRBV29-1 to TRBJ2-3; 13 positions match TRBD2. Germline loops: CDR1 SQVTM, CDR2 ANQGSEA. The CDR3 extends over 16 amino acids. J lost 2 bases, V lost 2 bases, and 4 bases had no gene match. Written as DNA, the CDR3 is TGCAGCGTTGAACCGACTAGCGGGAGGTTCACAGATACGCAGTATTTT. Translating gives CSVEPTSGRFTDTQYF.

The chain recombines TRBV6-5 with TRBJ2-7; 7 nucleotides line up with TRBD1. Per germline, CDR1 MNHEY and CDR2 SVGAGI. V lost 2 bases and J lost 2; bases outside the gene matches: 3. The CDR3 has 14 residues. The CDR3 nucleotides are TGTGCCAGCAGTTACCTGACAGGGCCCTACGAGCAGTACTTC. This translates into CASSYLTGPYEQYF.

V is TRBV7-3 and J is TRBJ1-6; 7 bases map to TRBD1. V lost 5 bases and J lost 6; bases outside the gene matches: 4. The CDR3 totals 14 residues. The germline V gene encodes CDR1 SGHTA and CDR2 FQGTGA. Here the CDR3 DNA reads TGTGCCAGCAGCCCCGGACAGGCTAATTCACCCCTCCACTTT. Residues: CASSPGQANSPLHF.

The chain is built from TRBV2 and TRBJ2-4; D may correspond to TRBD1 or TRBD2 (5 bases each). V lost 6 bases and J 12 bases, leaving 9 bases between the germline ends. From germline, CDR1 is SNHLY and CDR2 FYNNEI. This CDR3 has 10 residues. CDR3 nucleotide sequence: TGTGCCAGCAGCGGGGACCCTCAGTACTTC. It is translated as CASSGDPQYF.

V is TRBV5-6 and J is TRBJ2-3, with D tentatively TRBD1 or TRBD2 (5 bases each). Trimming took off 2 bases at V and 2 bases at J, with 9 bases between the two ends. Germline-derived CDR1 and CDR2 are SGHDT and YYEEEE. The CDR3 runs to 14 residues. The CDR3 coding sequence is TGTGCCAGCAGCTTTGGGACGGCCACAGATACGCAGTATTTT. It yields the protein CASSFGTATDTQYF.